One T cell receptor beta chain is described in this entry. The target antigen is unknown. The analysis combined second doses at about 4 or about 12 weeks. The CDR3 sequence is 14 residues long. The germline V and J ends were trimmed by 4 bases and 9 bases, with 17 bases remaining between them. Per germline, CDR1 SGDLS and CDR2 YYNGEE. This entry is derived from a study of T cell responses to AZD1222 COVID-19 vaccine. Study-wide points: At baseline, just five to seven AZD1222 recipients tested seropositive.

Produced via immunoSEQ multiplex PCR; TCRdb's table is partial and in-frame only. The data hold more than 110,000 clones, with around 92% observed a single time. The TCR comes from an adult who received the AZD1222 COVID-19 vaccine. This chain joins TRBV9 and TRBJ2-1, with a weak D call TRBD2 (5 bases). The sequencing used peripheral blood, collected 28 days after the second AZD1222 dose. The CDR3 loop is CASSPDFLLGEQFF. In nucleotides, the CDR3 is TGTGCCAGCAGCCCGGACTTTCTTCTTGGTGAGCAGTTCTTC.